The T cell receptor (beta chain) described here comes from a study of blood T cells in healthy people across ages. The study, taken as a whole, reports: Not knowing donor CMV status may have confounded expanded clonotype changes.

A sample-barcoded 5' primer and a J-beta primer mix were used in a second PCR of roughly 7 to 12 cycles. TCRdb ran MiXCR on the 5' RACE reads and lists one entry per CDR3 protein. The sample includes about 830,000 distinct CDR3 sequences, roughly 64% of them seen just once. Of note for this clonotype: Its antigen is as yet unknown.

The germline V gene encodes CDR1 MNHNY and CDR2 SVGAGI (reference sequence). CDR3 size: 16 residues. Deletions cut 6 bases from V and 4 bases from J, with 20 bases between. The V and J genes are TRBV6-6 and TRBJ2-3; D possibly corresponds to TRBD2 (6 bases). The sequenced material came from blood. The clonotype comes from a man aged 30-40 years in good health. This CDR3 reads CASSPERDFPADTQYF. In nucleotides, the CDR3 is TGTGCCAGCAGCCCTGAACGGGACTTCCCCGCAGATACGCAGTATTTT.